This T cell receptor (beta chain) was observed in a study of cytomegalovirus exposure and HLA in healthy donors. Study-level background: Caucasian-associated ancestry cluster membership applied to approximately 84% of 398 genotyped donors.

The study, taken as a whole, reports: There were 164 TCR beta chains listed as cytomegalovirus-associated. There were several of the most significant clusters that appeared linked to common viral pathogens in a later analysis. Earlier analysis yielded a pattern in which most TCR beta V segments were productive about 87% or about 30% of the time.

The PCR made use of 60 Vbeta and 13 Jbeta primers. Measured with immunoSEQ multiplex PCR; TCRdb has only the in-frame clones, and not every one. The table includes under 200,000 clones, around 77% detected once. The CDR3 totals 14 residues. V lost 5 bases, J lost 10 bases, and 8 bases stayed unmatched. Germline-derived CDR1 and CDR2 are KGHSH and LQKENI. Points on this clone: Its antigen is not identified.

Input material: PBMCs. This sequence originates from a man younger than 40 in good health and CMV-seropositive. The chain has TRBV18 and TRBJ1-6; 7 bases are shared with TRBD1. In DNA, the CDR3 is TGTGCCAGCTCATCCGACAGGGTACGCTCACCCCTCCACTTT. It encodes CASSSDRVRSPLHF.